This T cell receptor beta chain was identified during a study of monozygotic twins with inflammatory bowel disease. Whole blood, unsorted for T cells, was the source of total RNA. Per TCR library, roughly 3,600 ng of total RNA was used. TCRdb re-called the 5' RACE reads and catalogs CDR3 proteins one per entry, DNA excluded. Its listing shows 93,000 or so distinct CDR3 sequences. Germline values: CDR1 SGHTA, CDR2 FQGNSA. The CDR3 has 16 amino acids. This sequence joins TRBV7-2 and TRBJ2-5; as DNA is missing, the TRBD2 call by TCRdb cannot be tested. The receptor comes from a human donor with ulcerative colitis or Crohn's disease, or a healthy co-twin of an affected twin (not recorded which). Sequenced sample: blood. Here the CDR3 reads CASSPERGGGQETQYF.